What follows describes a single T cell receptor (beta chain). What it recognizes is unknown. Every patient was affected by relapse after autologous stem cell transplantation, while exposure to brentuximab vedotin was not uniform. Complete response, partial response or progressive disease was each patient's best response. Libraries were prepared by immunoSEQ multiplex PCR; TCRdb keeps only in-frame clonotypes and omits some of them. The repertoire holds about 94,000 clones, with 80% to 90% as singletons. This sample is part of a study of PD-1 blockade in classical Hodgkin lymphoma. Study-wide background: Every 2 weeks, patients got 3 mg/kg intravenous nivolumab.

Germline V gives CDR1 KGHSH, CDR2 LQKENI. This CDR3 has 14 residues. V shed 0 bases and J 4 bases; nucleotides not matched to a gene: 2. Points from the study as a whole: When nivolumab was started under 1 year after ASCT, patients were excluded.

The sequenced sample was peripheral blood mononuclear cells (PBMCs), obtained before the second cycle of nivolumab. This clonotype was sampled from a human donor with classical Hodgkin lymphoma. This rearrangement joins TRBV18 to TRBJ2-5, with TRBD1 matching 7 bases. Here the CDR3 DNA reads TGTGCCAGCTCACCACCGGCAGGGGGAGAGACCCAGTACTTC. Translation: CASSPPAGGETQYF.